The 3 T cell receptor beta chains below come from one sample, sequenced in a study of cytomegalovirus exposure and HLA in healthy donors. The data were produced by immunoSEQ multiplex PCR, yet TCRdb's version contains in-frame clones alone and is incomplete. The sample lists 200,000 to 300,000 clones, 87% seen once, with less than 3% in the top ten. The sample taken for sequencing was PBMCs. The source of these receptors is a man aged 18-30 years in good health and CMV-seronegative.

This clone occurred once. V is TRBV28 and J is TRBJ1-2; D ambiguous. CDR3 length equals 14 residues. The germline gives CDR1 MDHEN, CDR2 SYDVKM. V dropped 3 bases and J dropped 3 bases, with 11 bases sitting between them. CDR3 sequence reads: CASSLTRTYYGYTF. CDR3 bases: TGTGCCAGCAGTTTGACAAGAACTTACTATGGCTACACCTTC.

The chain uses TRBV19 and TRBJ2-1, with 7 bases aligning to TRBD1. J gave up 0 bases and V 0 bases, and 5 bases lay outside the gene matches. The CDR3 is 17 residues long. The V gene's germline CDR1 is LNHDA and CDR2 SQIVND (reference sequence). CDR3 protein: CASSIDSGGSSYNEQFF. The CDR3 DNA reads TGTGCCAGTAGTATAGATTCAGGGGGAAGCTCCTACAATGAGCAGTTCTTC.

CDR3 loop: CASAPVTVVETQYF. CDR3 nucleotides: TGCGCCAGCGCCCCCGTGACAGTTGTGGAGACCCAGTACTTC. The chain carries TRBV5-1 and TRBJ2-5; tentatively, D is TRBD1 (5 bases). Trimming pared 7 bases from V and 5 bases from J, leaving 18 bases between. CDR3 length equals 14 residues. Germline lookup yields CDR1 SGHRS and CDR2 YFSETQ.